The present T cell receptor (beta chain) was sequenced within a study of shared clonotypes between healthy human individuals. General study results and limits: Rarefaction revealed incomplete sorted-subset sequencing despite large depth. Researchers sampled only blood; tissue repertoires likely differ.

The authors divided CD4+ cells into CD45RA+ naive and CD45RA-negative memory subsets. CDR1 is SGHDT and CDR2 is YYEEEE in the germline V gene. CDR3 length equals 15 residues. Losses at the gene ends were 3 bases for V and 1 base for J; bases not matched to a gene: 7. Using immunoSEQ multiplex PCR, the repertoire was profiled, and TCRdb retains in-frame clones only, with some absent. The sample holds about a million clones, 60% to 85% seen once. On this clone itself: The antigen is unknown.

Sequencing was done on a sample of memory CD4+ T cells from PBMCs. Indicated subset: CD45RA-negative fraction. The V and J genes are TRBV5-6 and TRBJ2-7, with 7 positions matching TRBD2. The origin of this receptor is a man aged 18 to 30 in good health. Some clones in this sample may be carry-over from other donors' samples. In DNA, the CDR3 is TGTGCCAGCAGCTCCAAGACTAGCTTTTCCTACGAGCAGTACTTC. It specifies CASSSKTSFSYEQYF.